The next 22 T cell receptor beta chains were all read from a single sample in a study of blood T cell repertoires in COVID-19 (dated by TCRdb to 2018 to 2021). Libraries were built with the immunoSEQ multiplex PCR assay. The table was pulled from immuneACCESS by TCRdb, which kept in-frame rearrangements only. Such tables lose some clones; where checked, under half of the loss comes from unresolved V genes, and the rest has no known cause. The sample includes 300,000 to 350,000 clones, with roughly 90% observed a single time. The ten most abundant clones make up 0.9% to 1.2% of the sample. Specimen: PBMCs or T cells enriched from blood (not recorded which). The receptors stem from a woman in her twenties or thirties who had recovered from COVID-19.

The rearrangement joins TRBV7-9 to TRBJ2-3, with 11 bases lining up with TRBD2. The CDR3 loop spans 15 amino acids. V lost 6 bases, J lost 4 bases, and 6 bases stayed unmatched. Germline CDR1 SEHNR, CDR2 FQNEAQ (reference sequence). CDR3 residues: CASSFGTSGSDTQYF. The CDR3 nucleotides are TGTGCCAGCAGTTTTGGGACTAGCGGATCAGATACGCAGTATTTT.

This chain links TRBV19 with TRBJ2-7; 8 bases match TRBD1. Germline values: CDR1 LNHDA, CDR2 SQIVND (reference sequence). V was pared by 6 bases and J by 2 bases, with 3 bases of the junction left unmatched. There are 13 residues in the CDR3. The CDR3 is CASRKQGAYEQYF. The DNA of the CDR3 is TGTGCCAGTAGGAAACAGGGGGCCTACGAGCAGTACTTC. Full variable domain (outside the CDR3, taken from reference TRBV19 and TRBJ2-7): DGGITQSPKYLFRKEGQNVTLSCEQNLNHDAMYWYRQDPGQGLRLIYYSQIVNDFQKGDIAEGYSVSREKKESFPLTVTSAQKNPTAFYLCASRKQGAYEQYFGPGTRLTVT.

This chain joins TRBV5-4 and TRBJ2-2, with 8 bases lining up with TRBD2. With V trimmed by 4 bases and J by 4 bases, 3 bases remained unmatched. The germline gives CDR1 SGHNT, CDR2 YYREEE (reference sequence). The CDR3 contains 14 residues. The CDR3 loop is CASSTGGGTGELFF. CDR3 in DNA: TGTGCCAGCAGCACGGGAGGGGGCACCGGGGAGCTGTTTTTT.

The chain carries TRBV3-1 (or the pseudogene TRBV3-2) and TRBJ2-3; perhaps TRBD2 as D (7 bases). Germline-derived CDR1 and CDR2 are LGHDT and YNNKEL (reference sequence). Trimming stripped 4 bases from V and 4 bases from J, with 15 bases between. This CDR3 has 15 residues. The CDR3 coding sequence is TGTGCCAGCAGCCGGTTTGGGGGGGCCCCAGATACGCAGTATTTT. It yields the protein CASSRFGGAPDTQYF.

Here the CDR3 DNA reads TGTGCCAGCAGCTTACCAGCGGCGGTCACGAATACGCAGTATTTT. It is translated as CASSLPAAVTNTQYF. This chain uses TRBV7-2 with TRBJ2-3; D may be TRBD2 (5 bases). Germline V CDR1 and CDR2: SGHTA, FQGNSA. V lost 2 bases, J lost 7 bases, and 16 bases lay in between. The CDR3 totals 15 residues.

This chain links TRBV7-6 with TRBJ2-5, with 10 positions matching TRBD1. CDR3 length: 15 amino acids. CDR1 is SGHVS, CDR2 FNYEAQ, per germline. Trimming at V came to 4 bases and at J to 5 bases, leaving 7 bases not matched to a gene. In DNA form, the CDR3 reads TGTGCCAGCAGCTCTCGGGACAGGGGAGGGGAGACCCAGTACTTC. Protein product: CASSSRDRGGETQYF.

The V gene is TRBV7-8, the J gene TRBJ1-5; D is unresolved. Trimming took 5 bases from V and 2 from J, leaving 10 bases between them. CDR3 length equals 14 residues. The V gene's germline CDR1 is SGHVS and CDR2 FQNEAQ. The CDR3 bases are TGTGCCAGCAGCCTACCGAGGGGCAATCAGCCCCAGCATTTT. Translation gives CASSLPRGNQPQHF. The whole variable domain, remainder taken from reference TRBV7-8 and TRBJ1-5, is GAGVSQSPRYKVAKRGQDVALRCDPISGHVSLFWYQQALGQGPEFLTYFQNEAQLDKSGLPSDRFFAERPEGSVSTLKIQRTQQEDSAVYLCASSLPRGNQPQHFGDGTRLSIL.

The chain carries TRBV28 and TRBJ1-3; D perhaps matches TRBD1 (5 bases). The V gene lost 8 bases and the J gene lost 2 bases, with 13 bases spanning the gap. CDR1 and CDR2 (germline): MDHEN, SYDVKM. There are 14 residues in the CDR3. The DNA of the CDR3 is TGTGCCAGCCGTGGACCAGGGCCTGGAAACACCATATATTTT. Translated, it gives CASRGPGPGNTIYF.

CDR3: CASSQGQRAYEQYF. The CDR3 DNA is TGTGCCAGCAGCCAGGGACAGAGAGCCTACGAGCAGTACTTC. The V call is TRBV14, the J call TRBJ2-7; 7 bases line up with TRBD1. The CDR3 runs to 14 residues. V shed 3 bases, J shed 2 bases, and the junction held 4 bases outside the gene matches. Per the germline V gene, CDR1 is SGHDN and CDR2 is FVKESK.

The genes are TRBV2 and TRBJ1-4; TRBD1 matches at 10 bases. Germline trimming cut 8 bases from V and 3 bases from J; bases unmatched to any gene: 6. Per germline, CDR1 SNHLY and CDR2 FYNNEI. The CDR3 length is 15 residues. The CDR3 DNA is TGTGCCAGCCAGGACAGGGGGATATCTAATGAAAAACTGTTTTTT. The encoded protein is CASQDRGISNEKLFF.

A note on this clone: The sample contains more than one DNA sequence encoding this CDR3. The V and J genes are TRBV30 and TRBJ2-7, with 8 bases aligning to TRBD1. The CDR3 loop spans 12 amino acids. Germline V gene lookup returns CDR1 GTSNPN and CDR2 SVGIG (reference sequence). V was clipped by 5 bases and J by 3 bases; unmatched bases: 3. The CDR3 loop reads CAWGQGSYEQYF. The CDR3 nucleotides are TGTGCCTGGGGACAGGGTAGCTACGAGCAGTACTTC.

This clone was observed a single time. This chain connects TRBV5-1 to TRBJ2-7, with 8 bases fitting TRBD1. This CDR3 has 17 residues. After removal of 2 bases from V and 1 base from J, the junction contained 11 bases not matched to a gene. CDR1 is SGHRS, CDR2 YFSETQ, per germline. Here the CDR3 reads CASSLTSRQGISYEQYF. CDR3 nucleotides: TGCGCCAGCAGCTTAACCTCGAGACAGGGGATATCCTACGAGCAGTACTTC.

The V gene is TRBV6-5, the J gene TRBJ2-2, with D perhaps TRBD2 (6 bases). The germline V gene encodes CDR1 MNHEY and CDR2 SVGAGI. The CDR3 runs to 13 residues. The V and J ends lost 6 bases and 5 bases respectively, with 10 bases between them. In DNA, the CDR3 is TGTGCCAGCAGGGACGGAGGGACCGGGGAGCTGTTTTTT. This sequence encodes CASRDGGTGELFF.

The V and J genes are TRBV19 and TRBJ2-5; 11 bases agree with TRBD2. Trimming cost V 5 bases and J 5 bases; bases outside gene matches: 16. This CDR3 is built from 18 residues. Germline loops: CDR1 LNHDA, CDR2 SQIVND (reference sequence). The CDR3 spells CASSFDGSGGGQWETQYF. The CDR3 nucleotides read TGTGCCAGTAGTTTCGACGGTAGCGGGGGGGGCCAGTGGGAGACCCAGTACTTC.

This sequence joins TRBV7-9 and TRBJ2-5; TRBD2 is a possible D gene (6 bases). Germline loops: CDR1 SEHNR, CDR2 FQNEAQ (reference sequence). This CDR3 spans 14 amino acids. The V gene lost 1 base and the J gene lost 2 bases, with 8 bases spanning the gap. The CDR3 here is CASSLVADQETQYF. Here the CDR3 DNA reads TGTGCCAGCAGCTTAGTAGCGGATCAAGAGACCCAGTACTTC.

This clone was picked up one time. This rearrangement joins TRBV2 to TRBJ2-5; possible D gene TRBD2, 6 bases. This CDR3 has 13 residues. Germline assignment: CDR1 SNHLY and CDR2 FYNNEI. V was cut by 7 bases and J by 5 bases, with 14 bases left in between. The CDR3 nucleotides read TGTGCCAGCACTGGGGACTTGTCCGAGACCCAGTACTTC. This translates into CASTGDLSETQYF.

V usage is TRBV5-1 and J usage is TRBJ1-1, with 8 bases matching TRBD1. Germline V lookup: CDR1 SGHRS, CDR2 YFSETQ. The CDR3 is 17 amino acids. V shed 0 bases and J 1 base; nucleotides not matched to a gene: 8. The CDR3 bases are TGCGCCAGCAGCTTGGGGCTACTGGGACAGGCGAACACTGAAGCTTTCTTT. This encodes CASSLGLLGQANTEAFF.

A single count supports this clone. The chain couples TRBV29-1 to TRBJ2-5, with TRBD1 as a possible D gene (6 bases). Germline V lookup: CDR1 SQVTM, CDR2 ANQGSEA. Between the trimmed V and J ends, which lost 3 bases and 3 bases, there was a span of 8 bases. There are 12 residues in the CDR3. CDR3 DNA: TGCAGCGTTGAGGACAGCGAAGAGACCCAGTACTTC. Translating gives CSVEDSEETQYF.

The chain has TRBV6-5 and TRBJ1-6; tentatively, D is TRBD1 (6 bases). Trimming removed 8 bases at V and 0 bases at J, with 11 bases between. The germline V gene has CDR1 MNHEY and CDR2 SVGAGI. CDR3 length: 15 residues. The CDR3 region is CASRDRSSYNSPLHF. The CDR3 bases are TGTGCCAGCCGCGACAGGAGCTCCTATAATTCACCCCTCCACTTT.

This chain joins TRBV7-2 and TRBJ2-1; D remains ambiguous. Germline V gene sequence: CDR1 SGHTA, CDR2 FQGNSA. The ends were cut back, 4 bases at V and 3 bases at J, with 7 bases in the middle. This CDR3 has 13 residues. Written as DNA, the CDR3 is TGTGCCAGCAGCTCCACCGGCTACAATGAGCAGTTCTTC. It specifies CASSSTGYNEQFF.

CDR3 coding DNA: TGCAGCGTTGACAGGGGCCACGAGCAGTACTTC. The encoded protein is CSVDRGHEQYF. The genes are TRBV29-1 and TRBJ2-7, with a weak D call TRBD1 (6 bases). The V gene lost 3 bases and the J gene lost 5 bases, with 8 bases spanning the gap. The germline V gene encodes CDR1 SQVTM and CDR2 ANQGSEA. This CDR3 contains 11 residues.

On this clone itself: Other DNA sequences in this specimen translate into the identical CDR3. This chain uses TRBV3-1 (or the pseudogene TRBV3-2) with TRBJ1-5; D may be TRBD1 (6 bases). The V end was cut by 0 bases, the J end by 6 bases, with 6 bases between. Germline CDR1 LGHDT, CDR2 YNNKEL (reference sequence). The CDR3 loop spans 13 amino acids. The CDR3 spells CASSQDRGQPQHF. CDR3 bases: TGTGCCAGCAGCCAAGACAGGGGTCAGCCCCAGCATTTT.